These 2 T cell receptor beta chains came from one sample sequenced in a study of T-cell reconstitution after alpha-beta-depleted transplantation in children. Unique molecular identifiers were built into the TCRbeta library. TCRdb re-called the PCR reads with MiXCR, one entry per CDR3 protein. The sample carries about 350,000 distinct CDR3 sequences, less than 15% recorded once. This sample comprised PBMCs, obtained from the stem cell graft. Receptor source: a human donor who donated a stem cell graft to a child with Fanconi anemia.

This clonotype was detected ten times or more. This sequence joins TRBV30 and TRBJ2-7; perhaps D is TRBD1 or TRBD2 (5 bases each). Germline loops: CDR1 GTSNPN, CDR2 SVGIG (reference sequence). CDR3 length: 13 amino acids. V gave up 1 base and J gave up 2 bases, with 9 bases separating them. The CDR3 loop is CAWSAGTTYEQYF. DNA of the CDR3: TGTGCCTGGAGTGCCGGGACCACCTACGAGCAGTACTTC.

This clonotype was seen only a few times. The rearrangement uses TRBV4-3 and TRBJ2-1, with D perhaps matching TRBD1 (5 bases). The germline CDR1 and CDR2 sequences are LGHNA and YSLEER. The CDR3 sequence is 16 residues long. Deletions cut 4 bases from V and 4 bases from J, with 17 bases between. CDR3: CASSPDSPTVYNEQFF. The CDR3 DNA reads TGCGCCAGCAGCCCCGACAGCCCAACCGTTTACAATGAGCAGTTCTTC.